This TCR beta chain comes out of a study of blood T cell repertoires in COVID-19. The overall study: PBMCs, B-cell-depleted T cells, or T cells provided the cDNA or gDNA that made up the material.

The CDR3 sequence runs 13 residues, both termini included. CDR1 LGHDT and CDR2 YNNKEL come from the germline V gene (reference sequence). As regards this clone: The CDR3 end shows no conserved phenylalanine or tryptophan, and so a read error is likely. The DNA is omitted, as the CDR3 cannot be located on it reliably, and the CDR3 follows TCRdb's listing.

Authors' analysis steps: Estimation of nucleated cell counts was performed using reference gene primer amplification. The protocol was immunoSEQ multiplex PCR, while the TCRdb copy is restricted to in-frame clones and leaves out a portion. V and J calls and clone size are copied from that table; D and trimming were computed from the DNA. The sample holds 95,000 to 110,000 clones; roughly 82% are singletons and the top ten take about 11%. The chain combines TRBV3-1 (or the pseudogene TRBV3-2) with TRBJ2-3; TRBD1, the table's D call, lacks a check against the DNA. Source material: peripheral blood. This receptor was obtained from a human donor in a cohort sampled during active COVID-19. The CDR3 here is CASSQGVPDKQVY.